Listed here are 5 T cell receptor beta chains from one sample, sequenced in a study of T cells in localized non-small cell lung cancer. Produced via immunoSEQ multiplex PCR; TCRdb's table is partial and in-frame only. Found here are over 1,000 clones, roughly a fifth of them singletons; the top ten hold under 25%. The specimen was lung tumor tissue, collected before any cancer treatment. The receptors stem from a male donor older than 55 with stage I squamous cell lung carcinoma.

This CDR3 reads CAWSVSRNTEAFF. The CDR3 bases are TGTGCCTGGAGTGTAAGTCGGAACACTGAAGCTTTCTTT. This chain joins TRBV30 and TRBJ1-1; D call uncertain. Trimming took off 0 bases at V and 1 base at J, with 6 bases between the two ends. CDR3 length: 13 residues. Germline V CDR1 and CDR2: GTSNPN, SVGIG (reference sequence).

This clone was recorded a few times. This sequence joins TRBV7-8 and TRBJ1-2; D unclear. CDR1 and CDR2 (germline): SGHVS, FQNEAQ. The CDR3 extends over 13 amino acids. V was cut by 3 bases and J by 1 base, with 6 bases left in between. For the CDR3, the DNA is TGTGCCAGCAGCTTCGGAAATAACTATGGCTACACCTTC. It specifies CASSFGNNYGYTF. The entire variable domain, with the rest obtained from reference TRBV7-8 and TRBJ1-2, is as follows: GAGVSQSPRYKVAKRGQDVALRCDPISGHVSLFWYQQALGQGPEFLTYFQNEAQLDKSGLPSDRFFAERPEGSVSTLKIQRTQQEDSAVYLCASSFGNNYGYTFGSGTRLTVV.

By share, this clone ranks as medium-sized (0.01 to 0.1%). CDR3 residues: CAISDNSKLVYGYTF. The CDR3, as DNA: TGTGCCATCTCCGACAACTCCAAACTCGTCTATGGCTACACCTTC. The rearrangement uses TRBV6-8 and TRBJ1-2, with D hard to call. The CDR3 covers 15 residues. Germline V lookup: CDR1 MNHGY, CDR2 SAAAGT. V was clipped by 10 bases and J by 4 bases, with 22 bases between them.

The rearrangement uses TRBV29-1 and TRBJ1-1, with 9 bases aligning to TRBD1. V gave up 7 bases and J gave up 1 base; unmatched junction bases: 7. This CDR3 contains 14 residues. The germline CDR1 and CDR2 sequences are SQVTM and ANQGSEA. The CDR3 DNA reads as TGCAGCGCGACAACAGGGGGCGCGAACACTGAAGCTTTCTTT. It specifies CSATTGGANTEAFF.

There are a few counts of this clone. The chain uses TRBV9 and TRBJ1-6; tentatively, D is TRBD1 (5 bases). V was cut by 2 bases and J by 6 bases, with 9 bases left in between. The V gene's germline CDR1 is SGDLS and CDR2 YYNGEE. This CDR3 spans 14 amino acids. The CDR3 spells CASSVPGSNSPLHF. The CDR3 region has the DNA TGTGCCAGCAGCGTGCCAGGGTCTAATTCACCCCTCCACTTT.